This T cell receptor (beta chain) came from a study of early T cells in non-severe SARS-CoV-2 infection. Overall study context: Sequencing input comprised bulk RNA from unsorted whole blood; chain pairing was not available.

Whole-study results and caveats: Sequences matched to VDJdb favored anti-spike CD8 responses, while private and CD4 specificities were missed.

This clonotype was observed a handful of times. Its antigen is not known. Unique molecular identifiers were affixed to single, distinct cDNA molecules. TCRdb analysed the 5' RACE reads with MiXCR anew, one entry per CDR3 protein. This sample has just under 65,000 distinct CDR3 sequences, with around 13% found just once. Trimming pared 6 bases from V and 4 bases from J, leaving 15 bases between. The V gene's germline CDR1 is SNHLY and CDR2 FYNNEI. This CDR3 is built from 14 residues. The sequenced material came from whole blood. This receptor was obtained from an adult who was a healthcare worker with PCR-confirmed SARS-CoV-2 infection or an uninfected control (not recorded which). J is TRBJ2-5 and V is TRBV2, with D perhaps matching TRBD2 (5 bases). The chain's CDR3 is CASRSPRGRETQYF. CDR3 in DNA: TGTGCCAGCAGATCCCCACGGGGTCGAGAGACCCAGTACTTC.